This TCR beta chain was sequenced for a study of blood T cell repertoires in COVID-19. Study overall: The United States, Italy and Spain supplied acute and convalescent COVID-19 samples. In each case, the material was cDNA or gDNA derived from T cells, B-cell-depleted T cells, or PBMCs.

Patients in Seattle were enrolled during active infection, then followed longitudinally. V was clipped by 7 bases and J by 5 bases; unmatched bases: 7. The CDR3 is 14 amino acids. CDR1 and CDR2 (germline): MNHEY, SVGAGI. Source study methods: Reference gene primer amplification gave nucleated cell count estimates. The method was immunoSEQ multiplex PCR; TCRdb's version includes in-frame clones alone and lacks a portion of them. The V and J calls and clone size come from that table; D and trimming were worked out from the DNA. This sample has about 210,000 clones, with roughly 85% found just once. The sample was peripheral blood. This clonotype originated in a middle-aged man with COVID-19, enrolled during active disease. The V and J genes are TRBV6-5 and TRBJ2-5; the match to TRBD2 covers 10 bases. The chain's CDR3 is CASISGGAGETQYF. The CDR3 region has the DNA TGTGCCAGCATAAGCGGGGGGGCCGGGGAGACCCAGTACTTC.